The clone carrying this T cell receptor beta chain showed up just a few times. Its antigen is unidentified. Profiled with immunoSEQ multiplex PCR; TCRdb holds only in-frame clones, not every one. The data contain roughly 50,000 clones, less than 90% of them singletons. This record belongs to a study of siplizumab effects on memory and regulatory T cells. The CDR3 runs 14 residues. The V gene's germline CDR1 is SEHNR and CDR2 FQNEAQ (reference sequence). The ends were cut back, 2 bases at V and 5 bases at J, with 12 bases in the middle. Regarding the study as a whole: Significant reduction of alloreactive sequences traceable to unstimulated CD4+ memory cells was observed with siplizumab. Roughly 75-95% of proliferating CD4+ or CD8+ clones lacked an assignable naive or memory phenotype.

Input material: naive CD8+ T cells sorted from blood. The gene calls are TRBV7-9 and TRBJ1-1; D ambiguous. The TCR originated in a human donor in good health. The CDR3, as DNA: TGTGCCAGCAGCTTAAGGGAGAATGGGACTGAAGCTTTCTTT. It codes for CASSLRENGTEAFF.